This is a list of T cell receptor beta chains from one sample in a study of cytomegalovirus exposure and HLA in healthy donors. Produced via immunoSEQ multiplex PCR; TCRdb's table is partial and in-frame only. The repertoire holds tens of thousands of clones, with roughly 76% as singletons. Sequenced input: PBMCs. These receptors were taken from a male donor in good health and CMV-seropositive. Each CDR3 is given with its conserved first and last residue. A D gene is named only where the DNA matches it firmly. Some rows mark clone size as missing; the rest say once, few, many or name a class of expanded clone.

clone size | CDR3 length | J gene | V gene | D gene | CDR3 DNA | CDR3 protein
- | 15 | TRBJ1-5 | TRBV6-1 | - | TGTGCCATCAGTGATTTGGGACTCAGCAATCAGCCCCAGCATTTT | CAISDLGLSNQPQHF
- | 14 | TRBJ2-5 | TRBV19 | TRBD2 | TGTGCCAGTAGTAAGCGGGGGGGTGAAGAGACCCAGTACTTC | CASSKRGGEETQYF
- | 14 | TRBJ2-1 | TRBV30 | TRBD2 | TGTGCCTGGAGATCTGCGGGAGTAGCCAATGAGCAGTTCTTC | CAWRSAGVANEQFF
- | 14 | TRBJ2-1 | TRBV18 | - | TGTGCCAGCTCACCACCGGGGGGCTACAATGAGCAGTTCTTC | CASSPPGGYNEQFF
few | 17 | TRBJ1-5 | TRBV19 | TRBD1 | TGTGCCAGTAGAAAAAGGACAGGACGGGGAGAGAATCAGCCCCAGCATTTT | CASRKRTGRGENQPQHF
- | 13 | TRBJ2-3 | TRBV7-2 | - | TGTGCCAGCAGGCGGACTGGCACAGATACGCAGTATTTT | CASRRTGTDTQYF
few | 14 | TRBJ2-7 | TRBV19 | TRBD2 | TGTGCCAGTAGTTCGGGACTAGCGGGACTTGAGCAGTACTTC | CASSSGLAGLEQYF
- | 14 | TRBJ1-5 | TRBV9 | - | TGTGCCAGCAGCGTAGGAGGGAGCAATCAGCCCCAGCATTTT | CASSVGGSNQPQHF
- | 13 | TRBJ1-5 | TRBV19 | - | TGTGCCAGTAGTATCTTAGGGGAACAGCCCCAGCATTTT | CASSILGEQPQHF
- | 15 | TRBJ2-5 | TRBV4-3 | - | TGCGCCAGCAGCCAAGATAAGGGGGGGTGGGAGACCCAGTACTTC | CASSQDKGGWETQYF
- | 14 | TRBJ2-7 | TRBV4-1 | - | TGCGCCAGCAGCCAAGATACCGGGGTCTACGAGCAGTACTTC | CASSQDTGVYEQYF
few | 11 | TRBJ2-1 | TRBV9 | - | TGTGCCAGCAGCCCGGGGAATGAGCAGTTCTTC | CASSPGNEQFF
- | 17 | TRBJ2-7 | TRBV19 | - | TGTGCCAGTAGTATCCATCCCCGGGACACGCCTCGAAACGAGCAGTACTTC | CASSIHPRDTPRNEQYF
- | 15 | TRBJ1-4 | TRBV5-1 | TRBD1 | TGCGCCAGCAGCTCCGACAGGGGGCAAGGTGAAAAACTGTTTTTT | CASSSDRGQGEKLFF
- | 15 | TRBJ2-2 | TRBV5-1 | - | TGCGCCAGCAGCTTGTACTCGGGGAACACCGGGGAGCTGTTTTTT | CASSLYSGNTGELFF
once | 14 | TRBJ2-7 | TRBV5-3 | TRBD1 | TGTGCCAGAACGCCGGGACAGTCCCCGTACGAGCAGTACTTC | CARTPGQSPYEQYF
- | 17 | TRBJ1-5 | TRBV27 | - | TGTGCCAGCACTCCTCGGAGCGGGATTGTCGGCAATCAGCCCCAGCATTTT | CASTPRSGIVGNQPQHF
- | 15 | TRBJ1-5 | TRBV7-2 | - | TGTGCCAGCAGCTTCCAAGGACAGTTAAATCAGCCCCAGCATTTT | CASSFQGQLNQPQHF
- | 14 | TRBJ2-7 | TRBV5-1 | - | TGCGCCAGCAGCTTGTCGGGATTAACCTACGAGCAGTACTTC | CASSLSGLTYEQYF
- | 14 | TRBJ2-3 | TRBV7-9 | TRBD2 | TGTGCCAGCAGCTTAGGGCGGGAGGGGCATACGCAGTATTTT | CASSLGREGHTQYF
- | 16 | TRBJ1-2 | TRBV14 | - | TGTGCCAGCAGCCACTTCAACAGGGCAACTAACTATGGCTACACCTTC | CASSHFNRATNYGYTF
- | 13 | TRBJ1-1 | TRBV11-3 | TRBD1 | TGTGCCAGCAGCTTAGTCCCGGGACAGGGTACCCTCTTT | CASSLVPGQGTLF
few | 13 | TRBJ1-3 | TRBV2 | - | TGTGCCAGCGAGAAGAGGATTGGAAACACCATATATTTT | CASEKRIGNTIYF
- | 16 | TRBJ2-4 | TRBV12-2 | - | TGTGCAAGTCGCAGCCGGGACAGGGGACTCGTGGACATTCAGTACTTC | CASRSRDRGLVDIQYF
- | 16 | TRBJ2-1 | TRBV6-6 | TRBD2 | TGTGCCAGCAGTTACCGGGTTAGCGGGGGGGAGACTGAGCAGTTCTTC | CASSYRVSGGETEQFF
once | 15 | TRBJ1-4 | TRBV5-1 | TRBD1 | TGCGCCAGCAGCTTGGTACAGGGGGACATAGAAAAACTGTTTTTT | CASSLVQGDIEKLFF
few | 13 | TRBJ2-1 | TRBV7-9 | TRBD1 | TGTGCCAGCAGCTCATACAGGGGGCTCGAGCAGTTCTTC | CASSSYRGLEQFF
few | 15 | TRBJ2-2 | TRBV6-5 | - | TGTGCCAGCAGTGCGCCGGGGGGCCGGACCGGGGAGCTGTTTTTT | CASSAPGGRTGELFF
- | 14 | TRBJ2-7 | TRBV7-9 | TRBD1 | TGTGCCAGCAGCCACCGGGACAGGGGGTCCGAGCAGTACTTC | CASSHRDRGSEQYF
- | 16 | TRBJ1-2 | TRBV27 | TRBD1 | TGTGCCAGCATTAACCGGGACAGCCTACGGTCTTATGGCTACACCTTC | CASINRDSLRSYGYTF
- | 17 | TRBJ2-6 | TRBV5-1 | - | TGCGCCAGCAGCTTGTCAGGCAGGGCATCTGGGGCCAACGTCCTGACTTTC | CASSLSGRASGANVLTF
- | 13 | TRBJ2-7 | TRBV28 | - | TGTGCCAGCAGTTTACTATCTCCCTACGAGCAGTACTTC | CASSLLSPYEQYF
- | 13 | TRBJ2-1 | TRBV9 | - | TGTGCCAGCAGCGTAACAGGGCACAATGAGCAGTTCTTC | CASSVTGHNEQFF
- | 15 | TRBJ2-7 | TRBV7-3 | - | TGTGCCAGCTCTACCTCTAGCGACAGCTCCTACGAGCAGTACTTC | CASSTSSDSSYEQYF
- | 11 | TRBJ2-5 | TRBV22-1 | - | TGTCCTGGGAGCGCCCTAGAGACCCAGTACTTC | CPGSALETQYF
- | 14 | TRBJ2-3 | TRBV7-2 | TRBD2 | TGTGCCAGCAGCTCTGGACTAGCGGGGGGCACGCAGTATTTT | CASSSGLAGGTQYF
- | 16 | TRBJ2-7 | TRBV7-9 | TRBD2 | TGTGCCAGCAGCTGGTTGCTAGCGGGAGGGCCCTACGAGCAGTACTTC | CASSWLLAGGPYEQYF
- | 15 | TRBJ1-2 | TRBV29-1 | TRBD1 | TGCAGCGTTGAAGTGCGTCGGGGACAGGGGCGAAGCTACACCTTC | CSVEVRRGQGRSYTF
once | 14 | TRBJ2-2 | TRBV9 | - | TGTGCCAGCAGCGTAGCTAGGCTCACCGGGGAGCTGTTTTTT | CASSVARLTGELFF
medium-sized | 14 | TRBJ2-2 | TRBV6-5 | - | TGTGCCAGCAAGCCGAGGAGGAACACCGGGGAGCTGTTTTTT | CASKPRRNTGELFF
once | 19 | TRBJ2-2 | TRBV5-1 | TRBD2 | TGCGCCAGCAGCCGAACGACTAGCGGGGGGGCCACGAACACCGGGGAGCTGTTTTTT | CASSRTTSGGATNTGELFF
- | 15 | TRBJ1-2 | TRBV6-6 | TRBD1 | TGTGCCAGCAGCCTTCGACAGGGTAGAGACTATGGCTACACCTTC | CASSLRQGRDYGYTF
- | 15 | TRBJ2-3 | TRBV5-1 | - | TGCGCCAGCAGCCGGTCAGGGACTAGCACAGATACGCAGTATTTT | CASSRSGTSTDTQYF
- | 15 | TRBJ2-7 | TRBV7-8 | - | TGTGCCAGCAGCCTCTTGGGGGGTGATGCCTACGAGCAGTACTTC | CASSLLGGDAYEQYF
- | 18 | TRBJ2-1 | TRBV7-9 | TRBD2 | TGTTCCAGCAGCTTAGTTCTTGGTCTAGCGGGGGGACAGGGTGAGCAGTTCTTC | CSSSLVLGLAGGQGEQFF
- | 16 | TRBJ2-2 | TRBV2 | TRBD2 | TGTGCCAGCGGGCGGGCTAGCGGGGGGAACACCGGGGAGCTGTTTTTT | CASGRASGGNTGELFF
- | 15 | TRBJ2-5 | TRBV7-9 | TRBD2 | TGTGCCAGCAGCTCGACTAGCGGGGGGGCGGAGACCCAGTACTTC | CASSSTSGGAETQYF
- | 15 | TRBJ2-2 | TRBV5-8 | TRBD2 | TGTGCCAGCAGTCACGGACTAGCTAACACCGGGGAGCTGTTTTTT | CASSHGLANTGELFF
- | 16 | TRBJ2-5 | TRBV7-9 | TRBD2 | TGTGCCAGCAGCTTAGCTAGCGGGGGATTACTAGAGACCCAGTACTTC | CASSLASGGLLETQYF
- | 16 | TRBJ2-7 | TRBV30 | TRBD2 | TGTGCCTGGAGTGTTGGGCTAGCGGGAGGGGTTTACGAGCAGTACTTC | CAWSVGLAGGVYEQYF
once | 13 | TRBJ2-3 | TRBV6-1 | - | TGTGCCAGCCTTTCTGCGGTAGTAGATACGCAGTATTTT | CASLSAVVDTQYF
- | 18 | TRBJ2-1 | TRBV29-1 | TRBD1 | TGCAGCGTTGAAGTCAGGGACAGGGAGGGGGAACCCTACAATGAGCAGTTCTTC | CSVEVRDREGEPYNEQFF
few | 15 | TRBJ2-1 | TRBV11-2 | - | TGTGCCAGCAGATTAGGTCGGCTAGCGATGGATGAGCAGTTCTTC | CASRLGRLAMDEQFF
- | 15 | TRBJ2-1 | TRBV27 | - | TGTGCCAGCAGTTTACCCGATCTAGACAGCAATGAGCAGTTCTTC | CASSLPDLDSNEQFF